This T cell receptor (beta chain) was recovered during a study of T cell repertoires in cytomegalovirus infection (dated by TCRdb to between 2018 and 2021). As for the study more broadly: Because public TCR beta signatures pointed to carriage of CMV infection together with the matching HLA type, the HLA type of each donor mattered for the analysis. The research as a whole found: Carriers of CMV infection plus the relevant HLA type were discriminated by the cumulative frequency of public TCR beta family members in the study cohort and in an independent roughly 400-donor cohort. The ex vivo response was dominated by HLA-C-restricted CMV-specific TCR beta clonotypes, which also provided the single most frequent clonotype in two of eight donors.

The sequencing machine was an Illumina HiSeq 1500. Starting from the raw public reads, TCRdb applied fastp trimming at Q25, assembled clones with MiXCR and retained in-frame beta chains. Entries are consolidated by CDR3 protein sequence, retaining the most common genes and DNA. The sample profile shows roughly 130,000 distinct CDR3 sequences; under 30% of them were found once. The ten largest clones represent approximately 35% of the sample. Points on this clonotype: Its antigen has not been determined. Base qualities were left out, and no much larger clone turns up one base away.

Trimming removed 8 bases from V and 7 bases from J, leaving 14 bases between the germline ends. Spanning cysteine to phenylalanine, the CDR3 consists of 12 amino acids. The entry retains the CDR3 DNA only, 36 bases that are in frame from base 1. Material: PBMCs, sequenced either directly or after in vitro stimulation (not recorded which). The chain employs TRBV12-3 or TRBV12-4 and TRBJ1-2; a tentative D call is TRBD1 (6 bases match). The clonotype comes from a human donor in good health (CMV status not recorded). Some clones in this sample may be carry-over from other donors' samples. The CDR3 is CASGRTVGGYTF. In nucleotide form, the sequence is TGTGCCAGCGGGCGGACAGTCGGTGGCTACACCTTC.